These 2 T cell receptor beta chains came from one sample sequenced in a study of PD-1 blockade in classical Hodgkin lymphoma. Relapse was seen in all patients after autologous stem cell transplantation, and brentuximab vedotin exposure was variable. Sequencing used immunoSEQ multiplex PCR; TCRdb keeps in-frame clones, though not all of them. This sample has fewer than 65,000 clones; about 92% occur once, and the top ten carry about 8.8%. This material consisted of peripheral blood mononuclear cells (PBMCs), taken at baseline. Receptors originate from a human donor with classical Hodgkin lymphoma.

The chain carries TRBV2 and TRBJ1-1; 12 bases map to TRBD1. The CDR3 is 15 amino acids. J lost 5 bases, V lost 7 bases, and 8 bases had no gene match. Germline lookup yields CDR1 SNHLY and CDR2 FYNNEI. The CDR3 region is CASIVGQGARTEAFF. The CDR3 nucleotides are TGTGCCAGCATTGTGGGACAGGGGGCGCGAACTGAAGCTTTCTTT.

This clone was detected once. The chain carries TRBV9 and TRBJ2-2; tentative D call: TRBD2 (6 bases). The CDR3 has 12 residues. The V end lost 4 bases, the J end lost 6 bases, and 7 bases lay between the germline ends. Germline CDR1 and CDR2: SGDLS and YYNGEE. CDR3 DNA sequence: TGTGCCAGCAGCACGGGGGCCGGGGAGCTGTTTTTT. This gives the protein CASSTGAGELFF.